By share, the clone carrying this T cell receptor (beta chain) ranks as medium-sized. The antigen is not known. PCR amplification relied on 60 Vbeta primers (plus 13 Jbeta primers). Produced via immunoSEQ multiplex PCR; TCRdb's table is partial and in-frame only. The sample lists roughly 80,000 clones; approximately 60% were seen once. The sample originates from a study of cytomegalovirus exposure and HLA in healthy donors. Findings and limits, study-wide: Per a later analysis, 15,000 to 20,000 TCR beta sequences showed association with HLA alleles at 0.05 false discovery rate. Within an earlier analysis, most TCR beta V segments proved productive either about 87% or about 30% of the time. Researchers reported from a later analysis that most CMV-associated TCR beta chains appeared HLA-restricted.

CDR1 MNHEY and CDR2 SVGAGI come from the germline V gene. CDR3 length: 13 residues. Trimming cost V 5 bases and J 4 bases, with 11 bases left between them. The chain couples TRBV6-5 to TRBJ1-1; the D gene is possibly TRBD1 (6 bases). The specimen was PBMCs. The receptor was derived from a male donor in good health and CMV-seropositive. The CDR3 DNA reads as TGTGCCAGCAGTGTACAGGGAGCCACTGAAGCTTTCTTT. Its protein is CASSVQGATEAFF.